This T cell receptor beta chain comes out of a study of cytomegalovirus exposure and HLA in healthy donors. Germline V gives CDR1 SGHVS, CDR2 FQNEAQ. With 6 bases removed from V and 6 bases from J, the gap between germline ends came to 17 bases. The length of the CDR3 is 15 residues. Use of 60 Vbeta and 13 Jbeta primers characterized the PCR. Generated by immunoSEQ multiplex PCR, the TCRdb table keeps only in-frame clones and is missing some. The table lists 200,000 to 250,000 clones, 70% to 85% of them singletons. This rearrangement joins TRBV7-8 to TRBJ2-2; a possible D gene is TRBD1 (6 bases). The clonotype was recovered from a woman in her thirties or forties in good health and CMV-seronegative. The sequencing sample was made of PBMCs. The CDR3 here is CASRTTGGWAGELFF. The DNA for the CDR3 is TGTGCCAGCAGAACGACAGGAGGTTGGGCCGGGGAGCTGTTTTTT.